The present T cell receptor (beta chain) was sequenced within a study of T-cell reconstitution after alpha-beta-depleted transplantation in children (dated by TCRdb to about 2016). With regard to the full study: T-cell immune reconstitution after TCRalphabeta/CD19-depleted allogeneic hematopoietic cell transplantation in children was quantitatively tracked in the study by means of TCR repertoire profiling.

This clonotype was recorded a few times. No cognate antigen has been identified for it. No per-base quality is available; no much larger clone lies one base away. Spanning cysteine to phenylalanine, the CDR3 consists of 13 amino acids. CDR3 DNA is the only sequence kept; it has 39 bases, read in frame from the first base. In the germline V gene, CDR1 corresponds to SGHRS and CDR2 to YFSETQ. V is pruned by 7 bases and J by 10 bases, leaving 6 bases of the junction without a gene match. Preparation of the library involved PCR. Sequenced on an Illumina HiSeq 2500. Molecular barcoding was employed in the preparation of TCR libraries, with unique molecular identifiers being used to normalize TCRbeta repertoire quantification. TCRdb applied fastp at Q25 and MiXCR to the public reads, then kept only in-frame beta chains. Every CDR3 protein is listed once, alongside the most common genes and DNA of its rows. The sample yields approximately 390,000 distinct CDR3 sequences; roughly 10% were counted once. The ten largest make up approximately 5% of the sample.

The TCR was taken from a human donor who donated a stem cell graft to a child with acute myeloid leukemia. Rearrangement joined TRBV5-1 to TRBJ1-6; 9 junctional bases match TRBD1. The sequencing here drew on PBMCs from the stem cell graft donor, taken from the stem cell graft. The CDR3 has the sequence CASPRDRDSPLHF. The DNA sequence reads TGCGCCAGCCCCCGGGACAGGGACTCACCCCTCCACTTT.